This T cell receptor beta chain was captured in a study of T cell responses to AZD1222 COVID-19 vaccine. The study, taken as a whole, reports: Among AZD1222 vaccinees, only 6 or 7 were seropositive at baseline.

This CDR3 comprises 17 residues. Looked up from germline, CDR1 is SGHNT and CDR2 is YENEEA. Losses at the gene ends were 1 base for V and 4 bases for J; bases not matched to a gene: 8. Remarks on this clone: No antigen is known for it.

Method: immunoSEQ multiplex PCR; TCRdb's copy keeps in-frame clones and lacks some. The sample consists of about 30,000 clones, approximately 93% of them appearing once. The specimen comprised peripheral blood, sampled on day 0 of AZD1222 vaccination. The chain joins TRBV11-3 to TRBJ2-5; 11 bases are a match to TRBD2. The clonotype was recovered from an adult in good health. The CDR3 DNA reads TGTGCCAGCAGCTTAGGAGTAGCGGGGGGGTCTGGAGAGACCCAGTACTTC. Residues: CASSLGVAGGSGETQYF.